The 11 T cell receptor beta chains listed next were all sequenced from one sample in a study of cytomegalovirus exposure and HLA in healthy donors. PCR used 60 Vbeta primers and 13 Jbeta primers. Sequencing used immunoSEQ multiplex PCR; TCRdb keeps in-frame clones, though not all of them. The table shows roughly 120,000 clones, with around 80% occurring only once. Material for sequencing was PBMCs. These receptors all stem from a young man in good health and CMV-seropositive.

This chain connects TRBV9 to TRBJ2-7; 7 bases line up with TRBD1. The CDR3 runs to 14 residues. J was trimmed by 2 bases and V by 3 bases; bases with no gene match: 5. Looked up from germline, CDR1 is SGDLS and CDR2 is YYNGEE. CDR3 amino acids: CASSETGTAYEQYF. For the CDR3, the DNA is TGTGCCAGCAGCGAGACCGGGACAGCCTACGAGCAGTACTTC. Full variable domain (outside the CDR3, taken from reference TRBV9 and TRBJ2-7): DSGVTQTPKHLITATGQRVTLRCSPRSGDLSVYWYQQSLDQGLQFLIQYYNGEERAKGNILERFSAQQFPDLHSELNLSSLELGDSALYFCASSETGTAYEQYFGPGTRLTVT.

The CDR3: CASSPGTGNNQPQHF. CDR3 coding DNA: TGTGCCAGCTCTCCCGGGACAGGGAACAATCAGCCCCAGCATTTT. This chain joins TRBV18 and TRBJ1-5; 9 nucleotides match TRBD1. The CDR3 loop spans 15 amino acids. Germline V lookup: CDR1 KGHSH, CDR2 LQKENI. V lost 6 bases to trimming and J lost 3 bases; unmatched junction nucleotides: 6.

The V and J genes are TRBV15 and TRBJ1-4; D gene unclear. Germline V gene sequence: CDR1 LNHNV, CDR2 YYDKDF (reference sequence). Deletions cut 0 bases from V and 9 bases from J, with 14 bases between. This CDR3 comprises 15 residues. CDR3 nucleotide sequence: TGTGCCACCAGCAGAGATAGCGGGGAAGGACAAAAACTGTTTTTT. Its translation: CATSRDSGEGQKLFF.

The rearrangement links TRBV19 to TRBJ2-7; maybe TRBD1 (6 bases). The germline gives CDR1 LNHDA, CDR2 SQIVND (reference sequence). CDR3 size: 13 residues. The V end lost 0 bases, the J end lost 9 bases, and 12 bases lay between the germline ends. CDR3 nucleotide sequence: TGTGCCAGTAGTATAGACCGGGACACCGGGCAGTACTTC. It encodes CASSIDRDTGQYF. Using reference TRBV19 and TRBJ2-7 for the parts outside the CDR3, the full variable domain is DGGITQSPKYLFRKEGQNVTLSCEQNLNHDAMYWYRQDPGQGLRLIYYSQIVNDFQKGDIAEGYSVSREKKESFPLTVTSAQKNPTAFYLCASSIDRDTGQYFGPGTRLTVT.

The V and J genes are TRBV27 and TRBJ2-7, with 8 nucleotides matching TRBD1. The CDR3 is 15 residues long. Looked up from germline, CDR1 is MNHEY and CDR2 is SMNVEV (reference sequence). Trimming took 6 bases from V and 6 from J; bases not matched to a gene: 13. The chain's CDR3 is CASRLGQALKGEQYF. The CDR3 DNA reads as TGTGCCAGCAGGCTGGGACAGGCACTTAAGGGCGAGCAGTACTTC.

The rearrangement uses TRBV6-5 and TRBJ1-1; D gene uncertain. This CDR3 comprises 13 residues. Germline V CDR1 and CDR2: MNHEY, SVGAGI. V lost 2 bases and J 6 bases, leaving 10 bases between the germline ends. The CDR3 nucleotides read TGTGCCAGCAGTTACGGAGGTGGTTCTGAAGCTTTCTTT. Translating it yields CASSYGGGSEAFF.

The chain links TRBV27 to TRBJ2-7, with 8 bases that match TRBD1. This CDR3 has 14 amino acids. In germline, CDR1 is MNHEY, CDR2 SMNVEV (reference sequence). The V gene end was trimmed by 4 bases and the J gene end by 6 bases; junction bases not matched to a gene: 8. CDR3 region: CASSSWTGMAEQYF. CDR3 coding DNA: TGTGCCAGCAGTTCCTGGACAGGGATGGCCGAGCAGTACTTC.

This chain joins TRBV5-1 and TRBJ1-4, with D unresolved. This CDR3 is 15 amino acids long. Trimming removed 4 bases at V and 7 bases at J, with 17 bases between. In germline, CDR1 is SGHRS, CDR2 YFSETQ. The CDR3 DNA sequence: TGCGCCAGCAGCCCGCTTACGGGGTTAAGTGAAAAACTGTTTTTT. Amino acids: CASSPLTGLSEKLFF.

The chain links TRBV1 to TRBJ2-1; the table's D call of TRBD2 was not tested on the DNA. TRBV1 is designated a pseudogene. The CDR3 is 15 amino acids. The CDR3, as DNA: TGCACCAGCAGCCGGACTAGCGGGGGGGCTGATGAGCAGTTCTTC. Residues: CTSSRTSGGADEQFF.

The chain joins TRBV2 to TRBJ2-7, with 7 bases fitting TRBD1. The germline V gene has CDR1 SNHLY and CDR2 FYNNEI. The CDR3 has 15 amino acids. V trimming: 8 bases; J trimming: 0 bases; junction bases outside the gene matches: 10. CDR3 coding DNA: TGTGCCAGCTCAAGCCGGACAGGTACCTCCTACGAGCAGTACTTC. Protein sequence: CASSSRTGTSYEQYF.

This clone occurred once. This sequence joins TRBV2 and TRBJ2-5; 9 bases are shared with TRBD1. V shed 3 bases and J 5 bases; nucleotides not matched to a gene: 7. CDR1 and CDR2 (germline): SNHLY, FYNNEI. This CDR3 has 15 residues. CDR3 protein: CASSDNRGRGETQYF. CDR3 nucleotides: TGTGCCAGCAGTGATAACAGGGGGCGCGGGGAGACCCAGTACTTC.